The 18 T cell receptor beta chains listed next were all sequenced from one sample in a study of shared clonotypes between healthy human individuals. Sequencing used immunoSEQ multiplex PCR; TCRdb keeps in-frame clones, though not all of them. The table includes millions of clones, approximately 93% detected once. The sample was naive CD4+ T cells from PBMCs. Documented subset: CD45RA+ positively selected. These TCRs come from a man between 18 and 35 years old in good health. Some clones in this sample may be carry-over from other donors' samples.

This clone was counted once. The DNA for the CDR3 is TGTGCCAGCAGACAGGGCGGGGTCTCCTACGAGCAGTACTTC. Translation: CASRQGGVSYEQYF. The chain joins TRBV27 to TRBJ2-7, with D tentatively TRBD1 or TRBD2 (6 bases each). There are 14 residues in the CDR3. The V and J ends lost 6 bases and 0 bases respectively, with 12 bases between them. Per the germline V gene, CDR1 is MNHEY and CDR2 is SMNVEV (reference sequence).

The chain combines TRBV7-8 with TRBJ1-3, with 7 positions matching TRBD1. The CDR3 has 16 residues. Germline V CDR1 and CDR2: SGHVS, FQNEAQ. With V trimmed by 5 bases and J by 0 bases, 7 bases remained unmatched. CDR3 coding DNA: TGTGCCAGCAGCCACCGACAGGGTTCCTCTGGAAACACCATATATTTT. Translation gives CASSHRQGSSGNTIYF.

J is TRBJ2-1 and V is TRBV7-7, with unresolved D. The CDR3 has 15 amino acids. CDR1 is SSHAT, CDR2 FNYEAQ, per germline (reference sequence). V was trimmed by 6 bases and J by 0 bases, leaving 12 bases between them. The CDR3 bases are TGTGCCAGCAGTCTAGGACCAAGCTCCTACAATGAGCAGTTCTTC. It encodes CASSLGPSSYNEQFF.

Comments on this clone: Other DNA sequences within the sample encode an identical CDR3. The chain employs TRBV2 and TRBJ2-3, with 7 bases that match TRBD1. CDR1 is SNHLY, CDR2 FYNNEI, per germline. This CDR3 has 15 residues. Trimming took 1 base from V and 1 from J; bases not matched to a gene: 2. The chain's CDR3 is CASSEGTGGTDTQYF. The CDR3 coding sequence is TGTGCCAGCAGTGAAGGAACAGGGGGCACAGATACGCAGTATTTT.

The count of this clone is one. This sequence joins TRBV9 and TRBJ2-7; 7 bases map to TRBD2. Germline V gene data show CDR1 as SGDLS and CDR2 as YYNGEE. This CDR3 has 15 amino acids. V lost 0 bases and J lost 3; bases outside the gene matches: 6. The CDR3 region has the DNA TGTGCCAGCAGCGTAGACGGCGGGAGCTTCTACGAGCAGTACTTC. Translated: CASSVDGGSFYEQYF. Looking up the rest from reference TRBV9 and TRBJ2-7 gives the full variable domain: DSGVTQTPKHLITATGQRVTLRCSPRSGDLSVYWYQQSLDQGLQFLIQYYNGEERAKGNILERFSAQQFPDLHSELNLSSLELGDSALYFCASSVDGGSFYEQYFGPGTRLTVT.

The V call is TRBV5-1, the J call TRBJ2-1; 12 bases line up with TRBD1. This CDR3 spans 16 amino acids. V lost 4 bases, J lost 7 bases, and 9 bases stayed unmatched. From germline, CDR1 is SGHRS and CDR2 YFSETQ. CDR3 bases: TGCGCCAGCAGCCCGGGACAGGGGGCACAGTGGAATGAGCAGTTCTTC. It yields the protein CASSPGQGAQWNEQFF. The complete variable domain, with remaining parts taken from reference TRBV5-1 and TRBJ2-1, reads KAGVTQTPRYLIKTRGQQVTLSCSPISGHRSVSWYQQTPGQGLQFLFEYFSETQRNKGNFPGRFSGRQFSNSRSEMNVSTLELGDSALYLCASSPGQGAQWNEQFFGPGTRLTVL.

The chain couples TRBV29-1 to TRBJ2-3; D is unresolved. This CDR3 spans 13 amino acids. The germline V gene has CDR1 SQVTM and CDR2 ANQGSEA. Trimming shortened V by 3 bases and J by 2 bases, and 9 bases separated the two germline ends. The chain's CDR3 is CSVEGTYTDTQYF. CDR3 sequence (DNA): TGCAGCGTTGAGGGCACGTACACAGATACGCAGTATTTT.

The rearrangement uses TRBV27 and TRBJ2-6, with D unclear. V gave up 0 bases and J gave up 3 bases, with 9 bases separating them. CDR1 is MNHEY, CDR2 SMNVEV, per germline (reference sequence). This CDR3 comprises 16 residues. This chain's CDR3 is CASSLSWVSGANVLTF. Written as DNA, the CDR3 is TGTGCCAGCAGTTTATCGTGGGTTAGTGGGGCCAACGTCCTGACTTTC.

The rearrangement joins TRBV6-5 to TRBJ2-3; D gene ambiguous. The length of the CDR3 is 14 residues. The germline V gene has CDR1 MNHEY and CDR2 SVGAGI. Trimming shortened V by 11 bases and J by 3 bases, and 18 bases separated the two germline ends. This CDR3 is CAVTATVGTDTQYF. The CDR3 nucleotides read TGTGCCGTGACGGCCACCGTAGGAACAGATACGCAGTATTTT.

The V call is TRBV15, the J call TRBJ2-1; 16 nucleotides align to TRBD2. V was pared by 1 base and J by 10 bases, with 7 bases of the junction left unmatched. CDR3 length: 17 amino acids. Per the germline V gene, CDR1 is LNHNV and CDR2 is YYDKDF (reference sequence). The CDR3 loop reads CATSRARGTSGRAEQFF. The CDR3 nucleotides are TGTGCCACCAGCAGAGCTAGGGGGACTAGCGGGAGGGCCGAGCAGTTCTTC.

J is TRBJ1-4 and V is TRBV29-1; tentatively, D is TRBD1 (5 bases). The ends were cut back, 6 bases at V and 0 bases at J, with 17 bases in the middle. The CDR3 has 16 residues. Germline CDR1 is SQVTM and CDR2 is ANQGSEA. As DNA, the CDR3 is TGCAGCGTCGGGGGGGACGGCAGAGCAACTAATGAAAAACTGTTTTTT. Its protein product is CSVGGDGRATNEKLFF.

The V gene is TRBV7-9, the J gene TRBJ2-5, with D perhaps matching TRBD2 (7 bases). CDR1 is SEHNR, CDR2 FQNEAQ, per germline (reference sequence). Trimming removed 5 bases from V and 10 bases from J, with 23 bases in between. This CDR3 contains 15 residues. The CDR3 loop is CASSASSQQGGGQYF. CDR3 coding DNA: TGTGCCAGCAGCGCATCGTCCCAACAGGGCGGGGGCCAGTACTTC.

CDR3 protein: CASSRTSAPYNEQFF. The CDR3 nucleotides read TGTGCCAGCAGCCGGACTAGCGCCCCCTACAATGAGCAGTTCTTC. This sequence joins TRBV13 and TRBJ2-1; 9 bases agree with TRBD2. The length of the CDR3 is 15 residues. The V segment lost 5 bases and the J segment 2 bases; nucleotides outside the gene matches: 4. Per germline, CDR1 PRHDT and CDR2 FYEKMQ (reference sequence).

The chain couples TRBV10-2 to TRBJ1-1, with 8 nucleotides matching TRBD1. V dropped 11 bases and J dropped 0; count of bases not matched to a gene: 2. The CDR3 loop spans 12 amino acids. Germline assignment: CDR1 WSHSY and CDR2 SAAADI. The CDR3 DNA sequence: TGCGCCGCAGGGGGCGTGAACACTGAAGCTTTCTTT. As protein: CAAGGVNTEAFF.

The chain's CDR3 is CASSLDSYNEQFF. CDR3 DNA: TGTGCCAGCAGCTTGGACAGTTACAATGAGCAGTTCTTC. This rearrangement joins TRBV5-5 to TRBJ2-1; D call uncertain. The germline gives CDR1 SGHKS, CDR2 YYEKEE (reference sequence). The CDR3 loop spans 13 amino acids. V lost 0 bases and J lost 4, with 5 bases in between.

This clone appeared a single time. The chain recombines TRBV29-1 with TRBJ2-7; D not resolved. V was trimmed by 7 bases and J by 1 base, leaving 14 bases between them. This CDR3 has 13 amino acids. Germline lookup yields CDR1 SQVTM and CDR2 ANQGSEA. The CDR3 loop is CSAYPSSSYEQYF. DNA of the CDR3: TGCAGCGCCTATCCTTCTAGTTCCTACGAGCAGTACTTC.

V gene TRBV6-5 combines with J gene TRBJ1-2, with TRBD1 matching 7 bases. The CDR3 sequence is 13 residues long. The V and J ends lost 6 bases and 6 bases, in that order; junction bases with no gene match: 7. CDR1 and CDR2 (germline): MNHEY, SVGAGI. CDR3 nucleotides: TGTGCCAGCAGCCCACAGGGGTTGGATGGCTACACCTTC. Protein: CASSPQGLDGYTF.

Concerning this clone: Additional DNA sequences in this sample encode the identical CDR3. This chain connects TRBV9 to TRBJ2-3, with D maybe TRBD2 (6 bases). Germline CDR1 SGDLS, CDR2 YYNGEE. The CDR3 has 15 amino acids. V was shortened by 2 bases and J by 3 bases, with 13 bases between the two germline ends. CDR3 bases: TGTGCCAGCAGCGTGGGAAGTGGGAGGACAGATACGCAGTATTTT. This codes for CASSVGSGRTDTQYF.